Each of the 21 T cell receptor beta chains below was sequenced from the same sample in a study of OX40 agonist ivuxolimab in advanced cancers. Sequencing was performed with immunoSEQ multiplex PCR; in TCRdb, only in-frame clones are kept and a portion is missing. The table shows tens of thousands of clones, with 70% to 90% occurring only once. Source: CD4+ or CD8+ T cells sorted from blood, taken in a trial of the OX40 agonist ivuxolimab. Receptors were obtained from an adult with an advanced solid tumor such as melanoma, head and neck, liver or kidney cancer.

The chain recombines TRBV5-6 with TRBJ2-6, with unresolved D. The CDR3 has 15 residues. V dropped 2 bases and J dropped 2 bases, with 8 bases sitting between them. CDR1 is SGHDT and CDR2 is YYEEEE in the germline V gene. The CDR3 spells CASSFDGAGANVLTF. In DNA, the CDR3 is TGTGCCAGCAGCTTTGATGGGGCTGGGGCCAACGTCCTGACTTTC. Based on the CDR3 plus reference TRBV5-6 and TRBJ2-6, the full variable domain is DAGVTQSPTHLIKTRGQQVTLRCSPKSGHDTVSWYQQALGQGPQFIFQYYEEEERQRGNFPDRFSGHQFPNYSSELNVNALLLGDSALYLCASSFDGAGANVLTFGAGSRLTVL.

This rearrangement joins TRBV5-1 to TRBJ2-2; weak D call: TRBD2 (6 bases). Germline V CDR1 and CDR2: SGHRS, YFSETQ. This CDR3 contains 17 residues. Deletions cut 5 bases from V and 1 base from J, with 18 bases between. For the CDR3, the DNA is TGCGCCAGCAGGCACCCCCCGAGACTAGAGAACACCGGGGAGCTGTTTTTT. Encoded protein: CASRHPPRLENTGELFF. The whole variable domain, filled in from reference TRBV5-1 and TRBJ2-2, reads KAGVTQTPRYLIKTRGQQVTLSCSPISGHRSVSWYQQTPGQGLQFLFEYFSETQRNKGNFPGRFSGRQFSNSRSEMNVSTLELGDSALYLCASRHPPRLENTGELFFGEGSRLTVL.

The chain uses TRBV5-1 and TRBJ2-7; TRBD2 agrees at 7 bases. Germline V CDR1 and CDR2: SGHRS, YFSETQ. Trimming cost V 2 bases and J 2 bases; bases outside gene matches: 7. The CDR3 is 15 residues long. This chain's CDR3 is CASSFDLAATYEQYF. CDR3 DNA: TGCGCCAGCAGCTTTGACCTAGCGGCCACCTACGAGCAGTACTTC.

The chain has TRBV4-2 and TRBJ1-4, with 9 bases that match TRBD1. The CDR3 is made up of 17 amino acids. Germline CDR1 reads LGHNA; CDR2 reads YNFKEQ. V dropped 2 bases and J dropped 5; count of bases not matched to a gene: 9. DNA for the CDR3: TGTGCCAGCAGCCAAAACCGTGCTGGGACAGGGAATGAAAAACTGTTTTTT. Protein: CASSQNRAGTGNEKLFF.

This clone has just one count. This chain uses TRBV27 with TRBJ2-2; 8 positions agree with TRBD1. The CDR3 loop spans 15 amino acids. In germline, CDR1 is MNHEY, CDR2 SMNVEV (reference sequence). The V gene end was trimmed by 9 bases and the J gene end by 2 bases; junction bases not matched to a gene: 8. CDR3 sequence reads: CASRQGAPNTGELFF. CDR3 nucleotides: TGTGCCAGTCGGCAGGGGGCTCCAAACACCGGGGAGCTGTTTTTT.

The genes are TRBV15 and TRBJ1-6; TRBD1 is a possible D gene (6 bases). The CDR3 loop spans 16 amino acids. V shed 0 bases and J shed 4 bases, with 10 bases lying between them. Germline CDR1 is LNHNV and CDR2 is YYDKDF (reference sequence). DNA for the CDR3: TGTGCCACCAGCAGAGATCCGGACAGATATAATTCACCCCTCCACTTT. Its protein product is CATSRDPDRYNSPLHF.

The count of this clone is one. The chain carries TRBV29-1 and TRBJ1-5, with 7 nucleotides matching TRBD1. The CDR3 runs 14 residues. Trimming at V came to 4 bases and at J to 3 bases, leaving 6 bases not matched to a gene. The germline V gene encodes CDR1 SQVTM and CDR2 ANQGSEA. CDR3 residues: CSVGGTDPNQPQHF. The DNA of the CDR3 is TGCAGCGTTGGCGGGACAGACCCCAATCAGCCCCAGCATTTT.

The chain uses TRBV21-1 and TRBJ2-4; the table gives TRBD1 as D, unverified against the DNA. TRBV21-1 is flagged as a pseudogene. This CDR3 spans 21 amino acids. CDR3 protein: CASSVSGTGIPPLLAKNIQYF. CDR3 bases: TGTGCCAGCAGCGTCTCCGGGACAGGGATTCCCCCGCTCCTAGCCAAAAACATTCAGTACTTC.

The chain recombines TRBV14 with TRBJ1-2, with a tentative D call TRBD1 (5 bases). The CDR3 length is 13 residues. CDR1 and CDR2 from the germline V gene are SGHDN and FVKESK. V lost 4 bases and J lost 4, with 10 bases in between. This CDR3 is CASSPGPGYGYTF. The CDR3 region has the DNA TGTGCCAGCAGCCCGGGACCTGGCTATGGCTACACCTTC.

The chain couples TRBV4-3 to TRBJ1-4; D is ambiguous. Germline-derived CDR1 and CDR2 are LGHNA and YSLEER. This CDR3 is 12 amino acids long. With 8 bases removed from V and 8 bases from J, the gap between germline ends came to 12 bases. In DNA, the CDR3 is TGCGCCAGCGCCCCAGAGAGGGAAAAACTGTTTTTT. It specifies CASAPEREKLFF.

The chain has TRBV4-2 and TRBJ2-5, with D unclear. Germline V CDR1 and CDR2: LGHNA, YNFKEQ. This CDR3 has 14 residues. V dropped 4 bases and J dropped 4 bases, with 13 bases sitting between them. This chain's CDR3 is CASSLTWRGETQYF. Here the CDR3 DNA reads TGTGCCAGCAGCCTAACCTGGCGAGGAGAGACCCAGTACTTC.

V and J are TRBV28 and TRBJ2-7, with D uncertain. Per germline, CDR1 MDHEN and CDR2 SYDVKM. Between the trimmed V and J ends, which lost 3 bases and 3 bases, there was a span of 6 bases. The CDR3 totals 12 residues. Here the CDR3 reads CASSFSGYEQYF. CDR3 coding DNA: TGTGCCAGCAGTTTCTCTGGCTACGAGCAGTACTTC. The full variable domain, its missing parts supplied by reference TRBV28 and TRBJ2-7, is DVKVTQSSRYLVKRTGEKVFLECVQDMDHENMFWYRQDPGLGLRLIYFSYDVKMKEKGDIPEGYSVSREKKERFSLILESASTNQTSMYLCASSFSGYEQYFGPGTRLTVT.

This rearrangement joins TRBV5-4 to TRBJ2-2; either TRBD1 or TRBD2 may supply D (6 bases each). Trimming cost V 6 bases and J 9 bases, with 18 bases left between them. This CDR3 is 14 amino acids long. Germline CDR1 and CDR2: SGHNT and YYREEE (reference sequence). The CDR3 region is CASTLRGGTRELFF. The CDR3 bases are TGTGCCAGCACCCTAAGAGGGGGGACCCGGGAGCTGTTTTTT.

This chain uses TRBV5-1 with TRBJ2-2; 9 nucleotides match TRBD1. V trimming: 4 bases; J trimming: 5 bases; junction bases outside the gene matches: 3. This CDR3 contains 14 residues. Germline loops: CDR1 SGHRS, CDR2 YFSETQ. CDR3 amino acids: CASSLGQGTGELFF. CDR3 DNA sequence: TGCGCCAGCAGCCTGGGACAGGGAACCGGGGAGCTGTTTTTT.

The V and J genes are TRBV4-2 and TRBJ1-6; D perhaps matches TRBD1 (5 bases). V lost 2 bases to trimming and J lost 13 bases, with 15 bases between them. This CDR3 region has 14 residues. The germline CDR1 and CDR2 sequences are LGHNA and YNFKEQ. As DNA, the CDR3 is TGTGCCAGCAGCCAAATGACAGCCGGGGGGCCCCTCCACTTT. Translating it yields CASSQMTAGGPLHF.

This sequence joins TRBV5-4 and TRBJ2-7; 8 bases match TRBD1. The CDR3 loop spans 14 amino acids. Germline trimming cut 2 bases from V and 3 bases from J; bases unmatched to any gene: 4. Germline V CDR1 and CDR2: SGHNT, YYREEE (reference sequence). In DNA, the CDR3 is TGTGCCAGCAGCTTACAGGGGGTGGGCTACGAGCAGTACTTC. It codes for CASSLQGVGYEQYF.

CDR3 DNA sequence: TGTGCCAGCAGCGCACTAGTTATCTATGAGCAGTTCTTC. Its protein is CASSALVIYEQFF. The chain is built from TRBV11-2 and TRBJ2-1, with TRBD2 as a possible D gene (5 bases). This CDR3 region has 13 residues. V lost 5 bases and J 8 bases, leaving 13 bases between the germline ends. Germline values: CDR1 SGHAT, CDR2 FQNNGV.

The chain joins TRBV19 to TRBJ2-7; the D call may be TRBD1 or TRBD2 (5 bases each). V dropped 5 bases and J dropped 7 bases, with 12 bases sitting between them. The CDR3 is made up of 12 amino acids. CDR1 is LNHDA, CDR2 SQIVND, per germline (reference sequence). In DNA, the CDR3 is TGTGCCAGTAGTTTCCGGGGCCGGGAGCAGTACTTC. Translating gives CASSFRGREQYF.

The V call is TRBV5-5, the J call TRBJ2-3, with 7 bases identical to TRBD1. The length of the CDR3 is 16 residues. Germline V CDR1 and CDR2: SGHKS, YYEKEE (reference sequence). V shed 0 bases and J 3 bases; nucleotides not matched to a gene: 7. The CDR3 DNA sequence: TGTGCCAGCAGCTTGGGACAGGGTGGAATGACAGATACGCAGTATTTT. Its translation is CASSLGQGGMTDTQYF.

V and J are TRBV11-3 and TRBJ2-3; D may be TRBD1 (5 bases). V was trimmed by 3 bases and J by 5 bases, leaving 12 bases between them. This CDR3 contains 14 residues. Germline V gives CDR1 SGHNT, CDR2 YENEEA. Here the CDR3 DNA reads TGTGCCAGCAGCTTCCTGGGGCCGGGAGATACGCAGTATTTT. Translation gives CASSFLGPGDTQYF.

The chain combines TRBV5-1 with TRBJ2-1; D unresolved. The CDR3 is 15 amino acids. Looked up from germline, CDR1 is SGHRS and CDR2 is YFSETQ. V lost 4 bases, J lost 3 bases, and 14 bases lay in between. CDR3 bases: TGCGCCAGCAGCCCATTACCACCTCTCTACAATGAGCAGTTCTTC. This gives the protein CASSPLPPLYNEQFF.